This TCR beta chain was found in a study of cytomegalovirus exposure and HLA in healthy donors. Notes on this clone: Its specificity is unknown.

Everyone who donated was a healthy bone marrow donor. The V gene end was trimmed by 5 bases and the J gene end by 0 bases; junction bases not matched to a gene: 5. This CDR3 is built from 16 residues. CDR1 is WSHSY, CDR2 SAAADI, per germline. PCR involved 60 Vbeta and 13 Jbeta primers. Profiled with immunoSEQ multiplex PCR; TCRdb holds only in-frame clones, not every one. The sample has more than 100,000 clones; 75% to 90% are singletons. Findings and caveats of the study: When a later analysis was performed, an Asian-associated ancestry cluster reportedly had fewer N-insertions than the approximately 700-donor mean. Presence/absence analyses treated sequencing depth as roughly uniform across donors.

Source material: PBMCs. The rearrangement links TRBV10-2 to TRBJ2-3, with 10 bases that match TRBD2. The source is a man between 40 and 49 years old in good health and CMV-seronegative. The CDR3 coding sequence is TGCGCCAGCAGTAACAGGACTAGCGGAAGCACAGATACGCAGTATTTT. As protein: CASSNRTSGSTDTQYF.